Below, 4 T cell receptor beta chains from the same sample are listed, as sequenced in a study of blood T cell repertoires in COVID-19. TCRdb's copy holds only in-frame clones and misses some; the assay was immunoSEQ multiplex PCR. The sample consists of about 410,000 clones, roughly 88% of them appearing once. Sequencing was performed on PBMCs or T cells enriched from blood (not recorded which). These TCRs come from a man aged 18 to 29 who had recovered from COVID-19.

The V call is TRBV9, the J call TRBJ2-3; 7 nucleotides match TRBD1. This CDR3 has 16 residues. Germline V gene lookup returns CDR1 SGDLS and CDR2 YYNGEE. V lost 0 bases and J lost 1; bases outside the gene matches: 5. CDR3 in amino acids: CASSVVTGMGTDTQYF. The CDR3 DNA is TGTGCCAGCAGCGTAGTGACAGGGATGGGCACAGATACGCAGTATTTT. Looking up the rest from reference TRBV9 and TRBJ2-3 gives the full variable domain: DSGVTQTPKHLITATGQRVTLRCSPRSGDLSVYWYQQSLDQGLQFLIQYYNGEERAKGNILERFSAQQFPDLHSELNLSSLELGDSALYFCASSVVTGMGTDTQYFGPGTRLTVL.

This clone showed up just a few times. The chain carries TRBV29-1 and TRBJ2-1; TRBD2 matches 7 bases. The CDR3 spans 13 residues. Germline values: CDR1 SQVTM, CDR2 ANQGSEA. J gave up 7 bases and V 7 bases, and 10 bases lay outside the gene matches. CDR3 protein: CSAAGVGVNEQFF. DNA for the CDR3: TGCAGCGCGGCGGGAGTTGGAGTGAATGAGCAGTTCTTC.

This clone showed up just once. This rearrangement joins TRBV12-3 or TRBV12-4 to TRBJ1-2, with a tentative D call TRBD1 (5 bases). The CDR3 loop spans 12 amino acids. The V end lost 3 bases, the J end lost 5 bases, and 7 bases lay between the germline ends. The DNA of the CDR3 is TGTGCCAGCAGTTTTGGGGGGTATGGCTACACCTTC. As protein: CASSFGGYGYTF.

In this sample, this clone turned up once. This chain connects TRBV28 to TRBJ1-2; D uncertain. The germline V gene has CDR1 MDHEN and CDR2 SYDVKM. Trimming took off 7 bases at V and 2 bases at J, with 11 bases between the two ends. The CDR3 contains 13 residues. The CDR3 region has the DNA TGTGCCAGCACATTAGTTCCAAACTATGGCTACACCTTC. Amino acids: CASTLVPNYGYTF.